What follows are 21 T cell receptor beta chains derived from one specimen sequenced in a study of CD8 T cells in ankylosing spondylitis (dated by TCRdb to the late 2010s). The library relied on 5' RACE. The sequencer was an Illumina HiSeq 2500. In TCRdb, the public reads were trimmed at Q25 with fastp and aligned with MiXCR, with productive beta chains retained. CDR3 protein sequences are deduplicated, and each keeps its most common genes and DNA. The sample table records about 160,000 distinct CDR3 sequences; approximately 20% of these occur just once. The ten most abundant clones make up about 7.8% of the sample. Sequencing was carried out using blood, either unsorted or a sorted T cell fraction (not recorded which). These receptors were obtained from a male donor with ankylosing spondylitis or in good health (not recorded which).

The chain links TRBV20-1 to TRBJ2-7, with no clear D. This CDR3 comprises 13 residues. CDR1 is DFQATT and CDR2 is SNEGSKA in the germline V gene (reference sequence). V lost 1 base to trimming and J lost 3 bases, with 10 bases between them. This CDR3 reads CSARVPSIYEQYF. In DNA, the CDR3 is TGCAGTGCTAGAGTCCCATCAATCTACGAGCAGTACTTC.

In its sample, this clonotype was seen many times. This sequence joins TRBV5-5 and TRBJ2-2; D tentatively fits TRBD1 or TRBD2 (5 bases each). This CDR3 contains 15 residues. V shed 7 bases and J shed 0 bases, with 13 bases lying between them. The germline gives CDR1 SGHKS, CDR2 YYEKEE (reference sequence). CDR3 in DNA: TGTGCCAGCTTTCCGGGACGTACGAACACCGGGGAGCTGTTTTTT. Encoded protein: CASFPGRTNTGELFF.

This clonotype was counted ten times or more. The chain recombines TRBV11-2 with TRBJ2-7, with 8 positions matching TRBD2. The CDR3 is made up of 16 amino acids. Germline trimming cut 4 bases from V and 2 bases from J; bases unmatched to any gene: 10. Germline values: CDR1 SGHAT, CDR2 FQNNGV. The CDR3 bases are TGTGCCAGCAGCTCGCGCTCCGGGACTAGTACCTACGAGCAGTACTTC. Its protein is CASSSRSGTSTYEQYF.

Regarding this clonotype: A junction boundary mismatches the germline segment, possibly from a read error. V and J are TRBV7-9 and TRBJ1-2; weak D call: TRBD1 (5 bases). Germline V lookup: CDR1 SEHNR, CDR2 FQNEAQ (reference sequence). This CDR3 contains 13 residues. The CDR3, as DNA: TGTGCCAGCAGCTTGACAGCTACGGATGGCCACACCTTC. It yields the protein CASSLTATDGHTF.

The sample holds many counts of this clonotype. As DNA, the CDR3 is TGTGCCAGCAGTACCACAGGGCCCAACACCGGGGAGCTGTTTTTT. Protein product: CASSTTGPNTGELFF. The V call is TRBV12-3 or TRBV12-4, the J call TRBJ2-2, with a weak D call TRBD1 (6 bases). The CDR3 has 15 amino acids. Deletions cut 5 bases from V and 2 bases from J, with 12 bases between.

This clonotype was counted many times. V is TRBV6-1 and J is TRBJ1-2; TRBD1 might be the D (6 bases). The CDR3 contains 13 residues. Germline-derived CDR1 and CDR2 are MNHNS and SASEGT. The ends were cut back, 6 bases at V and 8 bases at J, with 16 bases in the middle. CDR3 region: CASRTGTSVGYTF. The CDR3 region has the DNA TGTGCCAGCAGGACTGGGACATCGGTCGGCTACACCTTC.

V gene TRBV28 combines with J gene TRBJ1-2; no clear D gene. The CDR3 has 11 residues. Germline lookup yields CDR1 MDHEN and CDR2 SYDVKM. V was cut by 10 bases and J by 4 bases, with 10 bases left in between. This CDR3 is CATGSGYGYTF. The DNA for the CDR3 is TGTGCCACCGGTAGTGGCTATGGCTACACCTTC.

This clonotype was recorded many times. CDR3 in amino acids: CSVPEGASNYGYTF. Written as DNA, the CDR3 is TGCAGCGTTCCTGAGGGGGCTTCTAACTATGGCTACACCTTC. The chain is built from TRBV29-1 and TRBJ1-2; 7 nucleotides match TRBD1. CDR3 length: 14 amino acids. Germline CDR1 reads SQVTM; CDR2 reads ANQGSEA. V shed 5 bases, J shed 0 bases, and the junction held 6 bases outside the gene matches.

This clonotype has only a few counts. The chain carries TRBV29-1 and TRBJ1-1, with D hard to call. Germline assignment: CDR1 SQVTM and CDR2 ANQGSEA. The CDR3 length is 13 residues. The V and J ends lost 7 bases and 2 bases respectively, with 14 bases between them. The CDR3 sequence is CSALNRVNTEAFF. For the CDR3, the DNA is TGCAGCGCCCTCAACCGGGTTAACACTGAAGCTTTCTTT.

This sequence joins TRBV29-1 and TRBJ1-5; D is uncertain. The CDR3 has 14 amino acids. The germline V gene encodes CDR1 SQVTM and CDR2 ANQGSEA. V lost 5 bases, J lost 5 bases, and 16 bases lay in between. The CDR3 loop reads CSVRGDGGDQPQHF. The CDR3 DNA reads TGCAGCGTTCGCGGGGATGGTGGGGATCAGCCCCAGCATTTT.

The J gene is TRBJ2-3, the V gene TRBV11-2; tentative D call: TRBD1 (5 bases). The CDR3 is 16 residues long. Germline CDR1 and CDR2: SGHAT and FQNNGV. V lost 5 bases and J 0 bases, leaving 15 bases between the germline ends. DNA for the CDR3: TGTGCCAGCAGCCTCAGGGCCGACCCTAGCACAGATACGCAGTATTTT. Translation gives CASSLRADPSTDTQYF.

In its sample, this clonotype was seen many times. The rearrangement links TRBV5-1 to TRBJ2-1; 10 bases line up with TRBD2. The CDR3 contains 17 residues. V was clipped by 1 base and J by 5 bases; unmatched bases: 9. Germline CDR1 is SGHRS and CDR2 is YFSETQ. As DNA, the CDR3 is TGCGCCAGCAGCTTGATGTTCACTAGCGGGACCAACAATGAGCAGTTCTTC. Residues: CASSLMFTSGTNNEQFF.

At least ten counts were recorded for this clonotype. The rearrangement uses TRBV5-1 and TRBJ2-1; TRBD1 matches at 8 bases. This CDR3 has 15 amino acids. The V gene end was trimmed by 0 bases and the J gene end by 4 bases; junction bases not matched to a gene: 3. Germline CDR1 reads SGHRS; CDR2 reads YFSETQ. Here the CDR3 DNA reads TGCGCCAGCAGCTTGGAGGACAGGGCTTACAATGAGCAGTTCTTC. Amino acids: CASSLEDRAYNEQFF.

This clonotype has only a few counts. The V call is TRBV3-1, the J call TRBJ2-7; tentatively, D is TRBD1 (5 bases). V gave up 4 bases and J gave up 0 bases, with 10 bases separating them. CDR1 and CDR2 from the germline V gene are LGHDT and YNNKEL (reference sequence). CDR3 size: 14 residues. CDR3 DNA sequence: TGTGCCAGCAGCCTGACAGCGAACTCCTACGAGCAGTACTTC. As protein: CASSLTANSYEQYF.

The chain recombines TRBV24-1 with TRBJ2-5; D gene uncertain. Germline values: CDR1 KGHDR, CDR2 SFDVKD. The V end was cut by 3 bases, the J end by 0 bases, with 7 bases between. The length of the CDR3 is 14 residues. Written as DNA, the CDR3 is TGTGCCACCAGTGATCCCATGTACCAAGAGACCCAGTACTTC. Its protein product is CATSDPMYQETQYF.

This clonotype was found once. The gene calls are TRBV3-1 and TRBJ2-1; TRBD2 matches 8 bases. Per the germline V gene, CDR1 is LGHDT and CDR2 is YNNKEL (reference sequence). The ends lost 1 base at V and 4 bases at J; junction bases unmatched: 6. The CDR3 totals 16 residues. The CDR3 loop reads CASSQAGRGIYNEQFF. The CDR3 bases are TGTGCCAGCAGCCAAGCCGGGAGGGGAATATACAATGAGCAGTTCTTC.

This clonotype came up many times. CDR3 sequence: CSARDTGELFF. CDR3 nucleotides: TGCAGTGCTAGGGACACCGGGGAGCTGTTTTTT. V and J are TRBV20-1 and TRBJ2-2; D unresolved. The CDR3 consists of 11 residues. V lost 3 bases and J 3 bases, leaving 2 bases between the germline ends. The V gene's germline CDR1 is DFQATT and CDR2 SNEGSKA (reference sequence).

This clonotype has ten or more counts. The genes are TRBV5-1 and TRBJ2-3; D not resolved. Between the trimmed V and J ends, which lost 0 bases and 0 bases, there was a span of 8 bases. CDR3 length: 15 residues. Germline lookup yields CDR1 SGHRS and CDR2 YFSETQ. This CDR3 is CASSLDGRSTDTQYF. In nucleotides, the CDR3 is TGCGCCAGCAGCTTGGACGGACGGAGCACAGATACGCAGTATTTT.

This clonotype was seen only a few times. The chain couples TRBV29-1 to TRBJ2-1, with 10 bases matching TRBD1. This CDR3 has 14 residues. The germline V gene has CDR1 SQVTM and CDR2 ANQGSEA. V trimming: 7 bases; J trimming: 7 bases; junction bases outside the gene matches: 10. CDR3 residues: CSAAGTGAWNEQFF. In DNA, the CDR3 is TGCAGCGCGGCCGGGACAGGGGCGTGGAATGAGCAGTTCTTC.

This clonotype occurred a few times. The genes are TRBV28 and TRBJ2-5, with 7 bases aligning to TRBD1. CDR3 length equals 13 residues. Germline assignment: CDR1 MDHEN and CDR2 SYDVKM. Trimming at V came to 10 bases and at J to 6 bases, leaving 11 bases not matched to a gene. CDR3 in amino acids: CATTVGGRQTQYF. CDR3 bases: TGTGCCACCACCGTAGGGGGCCGTCAGACCCAGTACTTC.

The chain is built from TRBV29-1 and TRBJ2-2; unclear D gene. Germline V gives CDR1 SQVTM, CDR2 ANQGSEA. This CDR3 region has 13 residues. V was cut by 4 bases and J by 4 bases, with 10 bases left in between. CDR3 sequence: CSVAPRGTGELFF. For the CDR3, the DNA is TGCAGCGTTGCACCACGCGGCACCGGGGAGCTGTTTTTT.